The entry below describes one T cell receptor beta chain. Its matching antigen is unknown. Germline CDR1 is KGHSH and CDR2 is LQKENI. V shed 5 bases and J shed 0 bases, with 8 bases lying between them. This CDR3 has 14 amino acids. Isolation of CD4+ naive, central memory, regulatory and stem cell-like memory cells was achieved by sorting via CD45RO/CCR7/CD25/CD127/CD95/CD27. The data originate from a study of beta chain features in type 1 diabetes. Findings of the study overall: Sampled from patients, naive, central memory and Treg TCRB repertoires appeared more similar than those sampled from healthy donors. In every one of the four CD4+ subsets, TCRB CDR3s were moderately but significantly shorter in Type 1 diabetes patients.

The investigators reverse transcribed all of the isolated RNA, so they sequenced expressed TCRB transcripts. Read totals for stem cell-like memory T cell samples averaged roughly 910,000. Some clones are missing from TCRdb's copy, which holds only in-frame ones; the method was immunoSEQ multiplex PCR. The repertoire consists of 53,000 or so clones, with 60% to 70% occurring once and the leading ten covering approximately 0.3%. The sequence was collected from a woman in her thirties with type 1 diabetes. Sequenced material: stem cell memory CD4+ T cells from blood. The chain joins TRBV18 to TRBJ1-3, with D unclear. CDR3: CASSSSSSGNTIYF. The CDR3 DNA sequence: TGTGCCAGCTCATCTTCTAGCTCTGGAAACACCATATATTTT.